This entry features one T cell receptor beta chain sequence. The CDR3 length is 15 residues. V shed 6 bases, J shed 1 base, and the junction held 8 bases outside the gene matches. In germline, CDR1 is LNHDA, CDR2 SQIVND (reference sequence). Genomic DNA acted as the template from which TCR beta VDJ combination and CDR3 sequence profiling were carried out. Each CDR3 protein is one row after TCRdb ran MiXCR on the reads. The sample carries approximately 270,000 distinct CDR3 sequences, 50% to 70% recorded once. This sample was taken from a study of CD8+CD57+ T cells in acquired aplastic anemia. About the research overall: An average of roughly 3 ug of DNA was obtained from sorted CD4+ and CD8+ cells.

This sequence joins TRBV19 and TRBJ2-7; TRBD1 matches 8 bases. The sample comprised sorted CD4+, CD8+, or CD8+CD57+ T cells (not recorded which) from PBMCs. The TCR sequence derives from a human donor with severe aplastic anemia or a healthy control (not recorded which). CDR3 coding DNA: TGTGCCAGTAGCGCGGACAGGGAAGTTTCCTACGAGCAGTACTTC. Translating gives CASSADREVSYEQYF.